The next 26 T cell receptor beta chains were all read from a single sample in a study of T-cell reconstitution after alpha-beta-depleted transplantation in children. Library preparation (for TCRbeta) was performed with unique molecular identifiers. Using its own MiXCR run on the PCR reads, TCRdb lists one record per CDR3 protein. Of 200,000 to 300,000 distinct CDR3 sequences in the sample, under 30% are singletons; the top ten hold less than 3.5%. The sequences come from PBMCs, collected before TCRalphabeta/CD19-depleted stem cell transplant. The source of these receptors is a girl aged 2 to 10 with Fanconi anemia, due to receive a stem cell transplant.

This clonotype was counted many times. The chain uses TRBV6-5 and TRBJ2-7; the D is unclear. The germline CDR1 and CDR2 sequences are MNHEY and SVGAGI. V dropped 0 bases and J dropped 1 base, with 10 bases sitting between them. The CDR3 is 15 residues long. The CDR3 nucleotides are TGTGCCAGCAGTTACTCGATCTTGGGGTCCTACGAGCAGTACTTC. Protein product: CASSYSILGSYEQYF.

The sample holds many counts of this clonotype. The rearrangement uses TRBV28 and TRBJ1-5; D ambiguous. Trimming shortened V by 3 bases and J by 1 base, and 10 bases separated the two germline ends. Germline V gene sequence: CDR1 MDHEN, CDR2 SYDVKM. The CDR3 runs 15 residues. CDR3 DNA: TGTGCCAGCAGTTTCCGCCCCTTAAGCAATCAGCCCCAGCATTTT. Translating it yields CASSFRPLSNQPQHF.

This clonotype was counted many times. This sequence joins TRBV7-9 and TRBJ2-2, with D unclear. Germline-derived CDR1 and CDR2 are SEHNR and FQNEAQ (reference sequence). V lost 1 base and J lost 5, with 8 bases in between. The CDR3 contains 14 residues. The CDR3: CASSLDGSTGELFF. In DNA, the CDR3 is TGTGCCAGCAGCTTAGACGGGTCAACCGGGGAGCTGTTTTTT.

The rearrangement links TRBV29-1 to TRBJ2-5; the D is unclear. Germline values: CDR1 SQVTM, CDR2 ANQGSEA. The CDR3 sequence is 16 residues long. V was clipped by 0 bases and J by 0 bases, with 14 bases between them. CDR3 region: CSVEDFRQPYQETQYF. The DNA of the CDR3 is TGCAGCGTTGAAGATTTCAGACAACCGTACCAAGAGACCCAGTACTTC.

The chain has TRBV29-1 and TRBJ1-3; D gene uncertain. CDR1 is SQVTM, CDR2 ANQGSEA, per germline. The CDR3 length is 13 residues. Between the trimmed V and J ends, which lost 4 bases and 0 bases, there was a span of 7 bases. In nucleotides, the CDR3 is TGCAGCGTTGCCGGTATCTCTGGAAACACCATATATTTT. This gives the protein CSVAGISGNTIYF.

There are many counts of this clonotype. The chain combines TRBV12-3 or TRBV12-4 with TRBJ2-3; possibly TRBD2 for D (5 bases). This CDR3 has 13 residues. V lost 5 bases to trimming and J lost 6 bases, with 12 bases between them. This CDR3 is CASSTQTTDTQYF. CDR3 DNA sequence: TGTGCCAGCAGTACCCAGACTACGGATACGCAGTATTTT.

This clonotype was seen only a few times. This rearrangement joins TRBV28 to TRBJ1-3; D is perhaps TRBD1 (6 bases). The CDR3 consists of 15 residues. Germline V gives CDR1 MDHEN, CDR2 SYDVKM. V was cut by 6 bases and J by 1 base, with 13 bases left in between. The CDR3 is CASRQTGLSGNTIYF. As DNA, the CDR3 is TGTGCCAGCAGACAAACAGGGTTATCTGGAAACACCATATATTTT.

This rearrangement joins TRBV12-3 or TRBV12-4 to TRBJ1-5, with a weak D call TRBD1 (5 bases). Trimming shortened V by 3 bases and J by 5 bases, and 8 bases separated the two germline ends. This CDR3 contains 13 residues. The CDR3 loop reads CASSLVRDQPQHF. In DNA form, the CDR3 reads TGTGCCAGCAGTTTGGTCAGGGATCAGCCCCAGCATTTT.

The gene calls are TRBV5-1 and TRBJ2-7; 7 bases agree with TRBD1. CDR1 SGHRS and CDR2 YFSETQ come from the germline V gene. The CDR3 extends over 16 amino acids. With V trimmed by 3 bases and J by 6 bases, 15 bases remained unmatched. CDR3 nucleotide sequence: TGCGCCAGCAGCTCTCCGACAGGGTTTCGGTCCGGCGAGCAGTACTTC. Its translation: CASSSPTGFRSGEQYF.

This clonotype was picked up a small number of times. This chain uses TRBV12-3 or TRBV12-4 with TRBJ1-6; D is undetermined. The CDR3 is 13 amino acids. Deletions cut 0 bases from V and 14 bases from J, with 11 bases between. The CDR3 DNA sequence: TGTGCCAGCAGTTTAGCAACAGTTACTACCCTCCACTTT. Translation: CASSLATVTTLHF.

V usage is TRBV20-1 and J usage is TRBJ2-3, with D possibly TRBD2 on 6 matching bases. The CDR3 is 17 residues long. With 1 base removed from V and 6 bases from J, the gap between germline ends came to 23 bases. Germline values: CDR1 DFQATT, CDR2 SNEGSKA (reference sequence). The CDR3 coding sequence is TGCAGTGCTAGAGTAGCGCGTGGACTACCTGCGGGGGATACGCAGTATTTT. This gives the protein CSARVARGLPAGDTQYF.

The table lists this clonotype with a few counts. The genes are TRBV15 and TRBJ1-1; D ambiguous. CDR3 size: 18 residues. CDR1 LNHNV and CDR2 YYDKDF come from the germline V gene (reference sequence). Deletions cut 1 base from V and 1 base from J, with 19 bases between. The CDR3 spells CATSRVTGGPSPNTEAFF. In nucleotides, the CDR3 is TGTGCCACCAGCAGAGTTACTGGCGGACCCTCCCCGAACACTGAAGCTTTCTTT.

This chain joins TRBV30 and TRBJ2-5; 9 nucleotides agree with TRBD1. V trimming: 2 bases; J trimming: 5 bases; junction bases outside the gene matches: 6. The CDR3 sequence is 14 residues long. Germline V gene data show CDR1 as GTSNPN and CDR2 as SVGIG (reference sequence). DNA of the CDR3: TGTGCCTGGAGTACCGGGACAGGGATTGAGACCCAGTACTTC. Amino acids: CAWSTGTGIETQYF.

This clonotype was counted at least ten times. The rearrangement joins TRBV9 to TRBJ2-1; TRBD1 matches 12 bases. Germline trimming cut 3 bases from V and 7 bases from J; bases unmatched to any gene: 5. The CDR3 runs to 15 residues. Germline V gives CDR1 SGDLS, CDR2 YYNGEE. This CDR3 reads CASSAGTGGRNEQFF. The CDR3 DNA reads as TGTGCCAGCAGCGCCGGGACAGGGGGCAGGAATGAGCAGTTCTTC.

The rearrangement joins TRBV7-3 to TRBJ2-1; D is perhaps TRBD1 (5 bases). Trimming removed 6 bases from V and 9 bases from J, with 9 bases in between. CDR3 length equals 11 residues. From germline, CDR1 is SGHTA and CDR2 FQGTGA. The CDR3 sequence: CASSSGIEQFF. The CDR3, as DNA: TGTGCCAGCAGTTCAGGGATTGAGCAGTTCTTC.

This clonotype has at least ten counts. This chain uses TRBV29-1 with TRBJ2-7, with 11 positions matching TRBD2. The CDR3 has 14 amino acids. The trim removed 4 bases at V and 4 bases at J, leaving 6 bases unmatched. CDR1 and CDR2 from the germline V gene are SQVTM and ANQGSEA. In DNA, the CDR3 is TGCAGCGTTGCAAAACTAGCGGGAGTTTACGAGCAGTACTTC. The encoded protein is CSVAKLAGVYEQYF.

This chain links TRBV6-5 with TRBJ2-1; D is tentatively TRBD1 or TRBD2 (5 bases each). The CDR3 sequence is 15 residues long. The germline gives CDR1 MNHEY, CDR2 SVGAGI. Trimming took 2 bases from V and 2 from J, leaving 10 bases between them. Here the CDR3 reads CASSYLRDPYNEQFF. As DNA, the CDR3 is TGTGCCAGCAGTTACCTCCGGGACCCCTACAATGAGCAGTTCTTC.

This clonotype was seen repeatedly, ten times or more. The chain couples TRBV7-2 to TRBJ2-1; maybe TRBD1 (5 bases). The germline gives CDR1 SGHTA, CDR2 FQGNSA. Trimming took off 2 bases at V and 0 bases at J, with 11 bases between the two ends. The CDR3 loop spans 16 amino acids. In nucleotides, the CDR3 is TGTGCCAGCAGCTTAAGTGGGGCCCCCTCCTACAATGAGCAGTTCTTC. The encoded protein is CASSLSGAPSYNEQFF.

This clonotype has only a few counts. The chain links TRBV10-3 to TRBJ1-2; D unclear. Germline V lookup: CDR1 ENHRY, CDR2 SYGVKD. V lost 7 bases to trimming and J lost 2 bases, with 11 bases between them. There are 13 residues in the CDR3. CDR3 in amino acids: CAIKVGGNYGYTF. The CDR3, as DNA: TGTGCCATCAAGGTCGGAGGGAACTATGGCTACACCTTC.

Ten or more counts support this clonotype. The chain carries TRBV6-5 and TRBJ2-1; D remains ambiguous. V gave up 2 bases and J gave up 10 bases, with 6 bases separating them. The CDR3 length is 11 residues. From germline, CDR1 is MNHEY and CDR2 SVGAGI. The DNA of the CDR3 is TGTGCCAGCAGTTACGCGAGGGAGCAGTTCTTC. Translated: CASSYAREQFF.

CDR3 sequence reads: CASSLDGPYEQYF. The CDR3 DNA follows: TGCGCCAGCAGCTTGGACGGACCCTACGAGCAGTACTTC. The gene calls are TRBV5-1 and TRBJ2-7, with D hard to call. Looked up from germline, CDR1 is SGHRS and CDR2 is YFSETQ. V lost 0 bases to trimming and J lost 2 bases, with 6 bases between them. The CDR3 runs to 13 residues.

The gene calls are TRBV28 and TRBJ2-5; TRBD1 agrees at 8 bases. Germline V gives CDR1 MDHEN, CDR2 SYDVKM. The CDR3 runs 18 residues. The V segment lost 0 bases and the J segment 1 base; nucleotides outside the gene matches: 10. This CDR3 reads CASSLWDSDRVFQETQYF. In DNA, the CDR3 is TGTGCCAGCAGTTTATGGGACTCGGACAGGGTGTTCCAAGAGACCCAGTACTTC.

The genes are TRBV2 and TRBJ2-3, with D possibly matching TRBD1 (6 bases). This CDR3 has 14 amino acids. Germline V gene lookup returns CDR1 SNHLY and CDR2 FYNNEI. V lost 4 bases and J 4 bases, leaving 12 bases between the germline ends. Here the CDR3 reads CASSVDRSADTQYF. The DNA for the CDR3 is TGTGCCAGCAGTGTAGACAGGAGCGCAGATACGCAGTATTTT. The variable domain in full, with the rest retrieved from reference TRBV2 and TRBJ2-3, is EPEVTQTPSHQVTQMGQEVILRCVPISNHLYFYWYRQILGQKVEFLVSFYNNEISEKSEIFDDQFSVERPDGSNFTLKIRSTKLEDSAMYFCASSVDRSADTQYFGPGTRLTVL.

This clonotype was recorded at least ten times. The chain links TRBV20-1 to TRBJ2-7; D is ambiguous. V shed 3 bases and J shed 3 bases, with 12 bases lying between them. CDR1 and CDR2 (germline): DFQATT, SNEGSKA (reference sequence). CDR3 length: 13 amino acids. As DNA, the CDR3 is TGCAGTGCTAGCAAAGGCCTCTACTACGAGCAGTACTTC. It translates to CSASKGLYYEQYF.

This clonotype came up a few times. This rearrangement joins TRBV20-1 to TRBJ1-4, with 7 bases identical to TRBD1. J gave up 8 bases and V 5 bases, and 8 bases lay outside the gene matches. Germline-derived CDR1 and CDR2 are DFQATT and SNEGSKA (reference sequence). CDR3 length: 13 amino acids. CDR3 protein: CSAPIRGSEKLFF. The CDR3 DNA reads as TGCAGTGCTCCAATCAGGGGGTCGGAAAAACTGTTTTTT.

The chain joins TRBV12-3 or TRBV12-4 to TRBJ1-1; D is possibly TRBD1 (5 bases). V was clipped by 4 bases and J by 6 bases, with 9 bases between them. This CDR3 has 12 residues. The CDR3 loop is CASSSGGAEAFF. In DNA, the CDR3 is TGTGCCAGCAGTTCGGGGGGGGCTGAAGCTTTCTTT.